This T cell receptor (beta chain) was captured by sequencing in a study of CD4 and CD8 cells across lung adenocarcinoma regions listed by TCRdb under 2018. Background for the entire study: The study examined intratumor heterogeneity of the T cell receptor repertoire by comparing tumor centers with tumor margins.

The library came from PCR. This sample was sequenced with a HiSeq X Ten. TCRdb reanalyzed the raw reads on its own, using fastp at Q25 for trimming and MiXCR for clone calling, and kept in-frame beta chains. Here each entry gathers all rows of one CDR3 protein and keeps the most common genes and DNA. This sample is represented by about 5,300 distinct CDR3 sequences; 60% to 80% of them were singletons. The biggest ten clones account for around 25% of the sample. Judged by its sample share, this clonotype qualifies as medium-sized (0.01 to 0.1%). Which antigen it targets is not known. Base qualities are not provided; no much larger clone lies one nucleotide away. The donors were patients who had localized lung adenocarcinoma, which is a subtype of non-small cell lung cancer. The centers of localized lung adenocarcinomas were where the samples came from. For TCR repertoire analysis, CD4+ T cells from tumor tissue were profiled apart from CD8+ T cells.

CDR1 MNHNS and CDR2 SASEGT are derived from the germline V gene. Inclusive of the bounding cysteine and phenylalanine, the CDR3 is 14 residues long. Only CDR3 DNA is held: 42 bases, read in frame from base 1. V drops 1 base and J drops 5 bases, leaving 9 bases in between. Sample: CD4+ T cells from the center of a lung tumor. The cell subset or site label corresponds to: tumor center region. The clonotype originates from a female donor with lung adenocarcinoma. The CD4 and CD8 labels of this study may be unreliable. The chain joins TRBV6-1 to TRBJ1-3, with the D gene not confidently named. The DNA sequence follows: TGTGCCAGCAGTGAAGATGGCAGTCGAAACACCATATATTTT. The resulting protein is CASSEDGSRNTIYF.